One and the same sample provided the 22 T cell receptor beta chains below, sequenced in a study of PD-L1 blockade in urothelial cancer. Profiled with immunoSEQ multiplex PCR; TCRdb holds only in-frame clones, not every one. Of roughly 48,000 clones listed, 75% to 90% are singletons. The source was PBMCs, collected around atezolizumab (anti-PD-L1) treatment. Receptors originate from a man between 40 and 49 years old with urothelial cancer.

The genes are TRBV27 and TRBJ2-5; TRBD2 might be the D (6 bases). The CDR3 is 15 amino acids. CDR1 is MNHEY, CDR2 SMNVEV, per germline (reference sequence). The V end was cut by 6 bases, the J end by 5 bases, with 19 bases between. The CDR3 loop is CASSPLAPRGETQYF. CDR3 bases: TGTGCCAGCAGCCCTCTAGCACCGCGGGGTGAGACCCAGTACTTC.

This rearrangement joins TRBV18 to TRBJ2-5; D uncertain. CDR1 is KGHSH, CDR2 LQKENI, per germline. Between the trimmed V and J ends, which lost 3 bases and 3 bases, there was a span of 8 bases. This CDR3 has 13 amino acids. The CDR3 is CASSPGLKETQYF. For the CDR3, the DNA is TGTGCCAGCTCACCTGGGCTTAAAGAGACCCAGTACTTC.

This clone has a single count. The rearrangement uses TRBV5-1 and TRBJ2-2; possibly TRBD1 for D (6 bases). The V end lost 4 bases, the J end lost 2 bases, and 15 bases lay between the germline ends. This CDR3 region has 16 residues. CDR1 and CDR2 from the germline V gene are SGHRS and YFSETQ. CDR3 sequence (DNA): TGCGCCAGCAGCCGAGAGGGGGTAATAAACACCGGGGAGCTGTTTTTT. Its protein is CASSREGVINTGELFF. The full variable domain, rest sourced from reference TRBV5-1 and TRBJ2-2, is KAGVTQTPRYLIKTRGQQVTLSCSPISGHRSVSWYQQTPGQGLQFLFEYFSETQRNKGNFPGRFSGRQFSNSRSEMNVSTLELGDSALYLCASSREGVINTGELFFGEGSRLTVL.

The gene calls are TRBV9 and TRBJ2-1, with D possibly being TRBD2 (5 bases). CDR3 length: 13 amino acids. The germline V gene encodes CDR1 SGDLS and CDR2 YYNGEE. V shed 6 bases and J shed 10 bases, with 17 bases lying between them. CDR3 sequence: CASNSPGVREQFF. The CDR3 DNA reads TGTGCCAGCAACTCACCCGGGGTGCGGGAGCAGTTCTTC.

This chain joins TRBV15 and TRBJ2-1; D is possibly TRBD1 (6 bases). Germline V gene data show CDR1 as LNHNV and CDR2 as YYDKDF (reference sequence). The CDR3 runs 15 residues. Trimming shortened V by 0 bases and J by 5 bases, and 11 bases separated the two germline ends. CDR3: CATSRDPRGNNEQFF. The CDR3 bases are TGTGCCACCAGCAGAGATCCTAGGGGGAACAATGAGCAGTTCTTC.

The chain is built from TRBV27 and TRBJ1-5, with no clear D. The germline V gene has CDR1 MNHEY and CDR2 SMNVEV (reference sequence). The V and J ends lost 6 bases and 6 bases respectively, with 12 bases between them. The CDR3 spans 13 residues. The CDR3 sequence: CASRISVVQPQHF. In DNA, the CDR3 is TGTGCCAGCAGGATTTCGGTGGTTCAGCCCCAGCATTTT.

The V gene is TRBV11-2, the J gene TRBJ1-1, with TRBD1 as a possible D gene (5 bases). Germline CDR1 SGHAT, CDR2 FQNNGV. There are 12 residues in the CDR3. V lost 4 bases and J lost 11, with 14 bases in between. CDR3 loop: CASSSLTGRAFF. DNA of the CDR3: TGTGCCAGCAGCTCCTTAACAGGACGCGCTTTCTTT.

Of note for this clone: The junction and the germline gene differ at one end; a read error may be behind it. This chain connects TRBV7-7 to TRBJ2-5, with 8 bases aligning to TRBD1. In germline, CDR1 is SSHAT, CDR2 FNYEAQ (reference sequence). This CDR3 contains 17 residues. The CDR3 nucleotides are TGTGCTAGCAGCTTAGCCTCCCGGGGACAGGCTTCGGAGACCCAGTACTTC. Translating gives CASSLASRGQASETQYF.

In its sample, this clone was seen once. The chain joins TRBV10-3 to TRBJ2-3, with a tentative D call TRBD2 (5 bases). V was pared by 8 bases and J by 4 bases, with 10 bases between. This CDR3 is 12 amino acids long. Germline-derived CDR1 and CDR2 are ENHRY and SYGVKD. The DNA of the CDR3 is TGTGCCATCGGCAAAGCGGCAGATACGCAGTATTTT. Protein: CAIGKAADTQYF.

This chain links TRBV15 with TRBJ2-7, with a weak D call TRBD2 (5 bases). Deletions cut 0 bases from V and 5 bases from J, with 11 bases between. This CDR3 is 14 amino acids long. Germline V lookup: CDR1 LNHNV, CDR2 YYDKDF (reference sequence). CDR3 DNA: TGTGCCACCAGCAGAGATCGGGGTATCGACGAGCAGTACTTC. This translates into CATSRDRGIDEQYF.

This rearrangement joins TRBV7-9 to TRBJ2-7; 9 bases are shared with TRBD1. With V trimmed by 5 bases and J by 4 bases, 6 bases remained unmatched. The CDR3 runs 14 residues. Germline-derived CDR1 and CDR2 are SEHNR and FQNEAQ (reference sequence). The CDR3 here is CASSTGTGFYEQYF. The CDR3 nucleotides read TGTGCCAGCAGCACCGGGACAGGGTTTTACGAGCAGTACTTC.

This sequence joins TRBV19 and TRBJ2-1, with 14 bases that match TRBD2. The length of the CDR3 is 17 residues. The V gene's germline CDR1 is LNHDA and CDR2 SQIVND (reference sequence). Trimming took 3 bases from V and 9 from J; bases not matched to a gene: 10. The chain's CDR3 is CASSIDLGLAGVGEQFF. The CDR3 bases are TGTGCCAGTAGTATCGATTTGGGACTAGCGGGAGTTGGTGAGCAGTTCTTC.

In its sample, this clone was seen a few times. V usage is TRBV2 and J usage is TRBJ1-1, with D possibly being TRBD1 (5 bases). This CDR3 has 15 residues. The ends were cut back, 9 bases at V and 4 bases at J, with 21 bases in the middle. In germline, CDR1 is SNHLY, CDR2 FYNNEI. The CDR3: CASHGRAMVSTEAFF. The DNA of the CDR3 is TGTGCCAGTCACGGCAGGGCGATGGTGAGCACTGAAGCTTTCTTT. The full variable domain, its missing parts supplied by reference TRBV2 and TRBJ1-1, is EPEVTQTPSHQVTQMGQEVILRCVPISNHLYFYWYRQILGQKVEFLVSFYNNEISEKSEIFDDQFSVERPDGSNFTLKIRSTKLEDSAMYFCASHGRAMVSTEAFFGQGTRLTVV.

This chain uses TRBV19 with TRBJ2-2; D ambiguous. The CDR3 loop spans 14 amino acids. Germline V gene lookup returns CDR1 LNHDA and CDR2 SQIVND (reference sequence). V was pared by 3 bases and J by 0 bases, with 5 bases between. Here the CDR3 DNA reads TGTGCCAGTAGTATCCCAGCGAACACCGGGGAGCTGTTTTTT. Its protein is CASSIPANTGELFF.

The CDR3 loop reads CASRRQGASSGYTF. In nucleotides, the CDR3 is TGTGCCAGCCGAAGACAGGGGGCATCAAGCGGCTACACCTTC. The chain uses TRBV19 and TRBJ1-2; 10 bases line up with TRBD1. Trimming at V came to 9 bases and at J to 8 bases, leaving 12 bases not matched to a gene. The germline gives CDR1 LNHDA, CDR2 SQIVND (reference sequence). The CDR3 is made up of 14 amino acids.

V gene TRBV27 combines with J gene TRBJ2-2, with D uncertain. Between the trimmed V and J ends, which lost 7 bases and 2 bases, there was a span of 20 bases. Germline V gives CDR1 MNHEY, CDR2 SMNVEV (reference sequence). The CDR3 runs to 17 residues. CDR3 sequence reads: CASTFSRGWLNTGELFF. In DNA form, the CDR3 reads TGTGCCAGCACCTTTTCACGCGGCTGGCTCAACACCGGGGAGCTGTTTTTT.

The V and J genes are TRBV19 and TRBJ2-7, with 13 bases lining up with TRBD2. The CDR3 sequence is 16 residues long. Germline trimming cut 5 bases from V and 4 bases from J; bases unmatched to any gene: 8. Germline V CDR1 and CDR2: LNHDA, SQIVND (reference sequence). The CDR3: CASSDGTSGNGYEQYF. DNA of the CDR3: TGTGCCAGTAGTGACGGGACTAGCGGGAACGGATACGAGCAGTACTTC.

The genes are TRBV6-5 and TRBJ1-2; TRBD1 is a possible D gene (6 bases). CDR1 and CDR2 (germline): MNHEY, SVGAGI. The CDR3 sequence is 14 residues long. V gave up 5 bases and J gave up 7 bases, with 17 bases separating them. The CDR3 nucleotides read TGTGCCAGCAGTCTACAGGGCGCAGTAGGTGGCTACACCTTC. Its translation: CASSLQGAVGGYTF.

This clone was picked up a small number of times. The gene calls are TRBV28 and TRBJ2-7; 9 nucleotides align to TRBD2. CDR3 length: 13 residues. The trim removed 10 bases at V and 4 bases at J, leaving 8 bases unmatched. Germline V gene data show CDR1 as MDHEN and CDR2 as SYDVKM. This CDR3 is CATLSGRRYEQYF. The CDR3 DNA follows: TGTGCCACCCTTAGCGGGAGAAGGTACGAGCAGTACTTC.

This clone was observed a few times. J is TRBJ1-1 and V is TRBV30; tentatively, D is TRBD1 (5 bases). Germline values: CDR1 GTSNPN, CDR2 SVGIG (reference sequence). V shed 4 bases and J shed 3 bases, with 18 bases lying between them. The CDR3 has 15 amino acids. CDR3 sequence: CAWIGHEALYTEAFF. The CDR3 DNA is TGTGCCTGGATTGGACACGAAGCTTTATACACTGAAGCTTTCTTT.

The V call is TRBV7-2, the J call TRBJ2-7; tentative D call: TRBD2 (6 bases). Germline V CDR1 and CDR2: SGHTA, FQGNSA. The V end was cut by 1 base, the J end by 2 bases, with 12 bases between. The CDR3 consists of 15 residues. CDR3 DNA: TGTGCCAGCAGCTTAGTGGAGGGGAAGGCCTACGAGCAGTACTTC. It specifies CASSLVEGKAYEQYF.

J is TRBJ2-7 and V is TRBV4-3, with D tentatively TRBD2 (5 bases). Germline-derived CDR1 and CDR2 are LGHNA and YSLEER. V was pared by 1 base and J by 0 bases, with 7 bases between. This CDR3 has 14 amino acids. The CDR3 loop is CASSQAGDSYEQYF. CDR3 DNA sequence: TGCGCCAGCAGCCAAGCCGGGGACTCCTACGAGCAGTACTTC.